The sequence of this T cell receptor beta chain was determined in a study of blood T cell repertoires in COVID-19 (dated by TCRdb to 2019 to 2021). General notes on the study: Samples covering the acute and convalescent phases of COVID-19 were provided by collaborators in the United States, Italy and Spain. Nearly every sample came with metadata listing a de-identified subject ID, COVID-19 status, age in years and sex. Samples were obtained from the ongoing ImmuneRACE study (first 160 participants) and from some 1,300 subjects provided by 6 global collaborators. The dataset comprised deeply sampled blood TCRbeta repertoires from subjects exposed to, actively infected with, or recovered from COVID-19. Where HLA class I and class II types were available, the types were taken from metadata supplied by the sample provider, not from assay-based typing. The repertoires were made available in a free public database intended to serve as a resource for research on the immune response to SARS-CoV-2. The prospective study material was composed of cDNA or gDNA derived from T cells, B-cell-depleted T cells, or PBMCs.

Concerning this clone: The specificity of this receptor is unknown. Base qualities are not provided; no much larger clone lies one nucleotide away.

One collaborating source in Seattle enrolled patients while the patients were actively infected and followed the patients over time throughout the course of disease. Collaborating institutions collected whole blood in K2EDTA tubes following their own protocols. For TCRbeta analysis, collaborators shipped samples as frozen whole blood, isolated PBMCs, or DNA extracted from either of those sample types. The immunoSEQ Assay, a bias-controlled multiplex PCR, was used to amplify TCRbeta CDR3 regions from genomic DNA. In the paper's pipeline: Within the assay, amplification of reference gene primers was used to estimate how many nucleated cells each sample contained. To quantify the absolute abundance of each unique TCRbeta CDR3 rearrangement, sequence reads were collapsed and filtered. For each sample, productive Simpson clonality was calculated as the square root of Simpson's diversity index over productive rearrangements. TCRdb mirrors the immuneACCESS table, restricted to in-frame sequences. Some clones are absent from its copies; in checked studies, under half trace to an unresolved V gene, and the reason for the others is unknown. The V and J calls and clone size were taken over from that table, and D and trimming were inferred from the DNA. The sample table records about 250,000 clones; about nine tenths of these occur just once. The top ten clones comprise roughly 6% of the sample.

The germline V gene gives CDR1 as SGHVS and CDR2 as FQNEAQ. The CDR3 contains 17 residues, cysteine and phenylalanine counted. The read is trimmed to its CDR3 DNA, 51 bases read in frame from base 1. V gives up 3 bases and J gives up 0 bases, and the segment between their germline ends measures 15 bases. Broader findings and caveats from the paper: The quantity of clinical and demographic metadata differed by source and by participant and was supplied without curation.

The TCR originated in a young woman with COVID-19, enrolled during active disease. The chain was built from TRBV7-8 and TRBJ2-4; the D gene lacks a confident call. The material sequenced was peripheral blood. The CDR3 loop reads CASSLQAPGLAKNIQYF. The nucleotide sequence is TGTGCCAGCAGCTTGCAGGCCCCCGGTTTAGCCAAAAACATTCAGTACTTC.